The 16 T cell receptor beta chains presented below share a single source sample, sequenced in a study of blood T cell repertoires in COVID-19. Produced via immunoSEQ multiplex PCR; TCRdb's table is partial and in-frame only. In the table there are around 95,000 clones, 70% to 80% of which are singletons. Input material: peripheral blood. The receptors stem from a woman aged 70-85 years with acute or convalescent COVID-19.

The chain employs TRBV5-4 and TRBJ2-2; D is perhaps TRBD1 (5 bases). This CDR3 is built from 18 residues. Germline V gives CDR1 SGHNT, CDR2 YYREEE (reference sequence). The germline V and J ends were trimmed by 0 bases and 1 base, with 16 bases remaining between them. DNA for the CDR3: TGTGCCAGCAGCTTGGAAATGGGGCGGCAGGGGAACACCGGGGAGCTGTTTTTT. Protein product: CASSLEMGRQGNTGELFF.

This chain joins TRBV7-2 and TRBJ1-5; 7 nucleotides line up with TRBD1. In germline, CDR1 is SGHTA, CDR2 FQGNSA. V lost 1 base to trimming and J lost 7 bases; unmatched junction nucleotides: 7. The CDR3 contains 15 residues. CDR3 sequence (DNA): TGTGCCAGCAGCTTAGGCCTGACAGGGTTGCAGCCCCAGCATTTT. This gives the protein CASSLGLTGLQPQHF.

This clone was recorded only once. This chain links TRBV6-5 with TRBJ1-1, with 7 bases matching TRBD1. Germline loops: CDR1 MNHEY, CDR2 SVGAGI. The CDR3 has 14 residues. V was pared by 8 bases and J by 3 bases, with 9 bases of the junction left unmatched. CDR3 region: CASAKDRTYTEAFF. Here the CDR3 DNA reads TGTGCCAGCGCCAAGGACAGGACTTACACTGAAGCTTTCTTT.

This clone was seen a few times. Here the CDR3 DNA reads TGTGCCAGCATCCCGGATCTAGCGGGGTATACAGATACGCAGTATTTT. This encodes CASIPDLAGYTDTQYF. The V call is TRBV2, the J call TRBJ2-3, with 9 bases matching TRBD2. This CDR3 contains 16 residues. After removal of 7 bases from V and 3 bases from J, the junction contained 11 bases not matched to a gene. CDR1 SNHLY and CDR2 FYNNEI come from the germline V gene.

V and J are TRBV2 and TRBJ2-7, with 9 bases identical to TRBD2. V gave up 8 bases and J gave up 0 bases; unmatched junction bases: 8. Germline V gives CDR1 SNHLY, CDR2 FYNNEI. The CDR3 contains 15 residues. CDR3 residues: CASGAGSGSSYEQYV. CDR3 nucleotides: TGTGCCAGCGGGGCCGGTAGCGGGAGCTCCTACGAGCAGTACGTC.

The chain links TRBV2 to TRBJ2-1, with D maybe TRBD1 (5 bases). Trimming took off 2 bases at V and 6 bases at J, with 14 bases between the two ends. The CDR3 covers 15 residues. Germline lookup yields CDR1 SNHLY and CDR2 FYNNEI. This CDR3 reads CASSESGRVINEQFF. DNA for the CDR3: TGTGCCAGCAGTGAATCTGGCAGGGTGATCAATGAGCAGTTCTTC.

This clone was counted at least ten times. The rearrangement links TRBV5-8 to TRBJ1-5, with unresolved D. The CDR3 totals 14 residues. From germline, CDR1 is SGHTS and CDR2 YDEGEE. V lost 4 bases and J lost 2, with 10 bases in between. The CDR3 nucleotides read TGTGCCAGCAGCACGCCGGCGGGCAATCAGCCCCAGCATTTT. Its protein is CASSTPAGNQPQHF.

The genes are TRBV7-9 and TRBJ1-4, with D tentatively TRBD1 (5 bases). This CDR3 has 13 amino acids. Looked up from germline, CDR1 is SEHNR and CDR2 is FQNEAQ (reference sequence). Trimming cost V 8 bases and J 3 bases, with 10 bases left between them. CDR3 nucleotides: TGTGCCAGCGCAGGGATGTCTAATGAAAAACTGTTTTTT. Translated, it gives CASAGMSNEKLFF.

This clone came up a few times. The V call is TRBV5-1, the J call TRBJ2-1, with a tentative D call TRBD2 (7 bases). Per the germline V gene, CDR1 is SGHRS and CDR2 is YFSETQ. The CDR3 runs 16 residues. V shed 4 bases and J shed 10 bases, with 24 bases lying between them. The CDR3 loop reads CASSLNPGGRAEEQFF. The CDR3 DNA is TGCGCCAGCAGCCTTAACCCGGGGGGCCGGGCGGAGGAGCAGTTCTTC.

The genes are TRBV27 and TRBJ1-1; D gene ambiguous. The CDR3 consists of 14 residues. V lost 3 bases and J 4 bases, leaving 12 bases between the germline ends. Germline V gene sequence: CDR1 MNHEY, CDR2 SMNVEV (reference sequence). CDR3 DNA: TGTGCCAGCAGTTTGGCGGGTCTTCCCACTGAAGCTTTCTTT. It yields the protein CASSLAGLPTEAFF.

V gene TRBV28 combines with J gene TRBJ2-3, with D perhaps matching TRBD2 (6 bases). The CDR3 contains 15 residues. Trimming removed 2 bases at V and 0 bases at J, with 9 bases between. CDR1 MDHEN and CDR2 SYDVKM come from the germline V gene. Here the CDR3 DNA reads TGTGCCAGCAGTTTAAACGGGGGTAGCACAGATACGCAGTATTTT. Translation: CASSLNGGSTDTQYF.

The chain recombines TRBV3-1 (or the pseudogene TRBV3-2) with TRBJ1-1; D is uncertain. The CDR3 has 13 amino acids. The germline gives CDR1 LGHDT, CDR2 YNNKEL (reference sequence). Trimming pared 1 base from V and 8 bases from J, leaving 11 bases between. The CDR3 bases are TGTGCCAGCAGCCAAGGGCAAACGGGGGAAGCTTTCTTT. This translates into CASSQGQTGEAFF.

J is TRBJ1-4 and V is TRBV29-1, with D possibly being TRBD1 (5 bases). CDR1 and CDR2 from the germline V gene are SQVTM and ANQGSEA. The V gene lost 0 bases and the J gene lost 2 bases, with 7 bases spanning the gap. The CDR3 extends over 14 amino acids. The chain's CDR3 is CSVEDGGTNEKLFF. The CDR3 nucleotides are TGCAGCGTTGAAGATGGGGGGACTAATGAAAAACTGTTTTTT.

The V gene is TRBV10-3, the J gene TRBJ2-7, with 9 bases identical to TRBD1. The CDR3 has 16 residues. The ends lost 0 bases at V and 2 bases at J; junction bases unmatched: 5. Germline CDR1 ENHRY, CDR2 SYGVKD. The DNA of the CDR3 is TGTGCCATCAGTGAGTCGGGGGGGACAGGGCCCTACGAGCAGTACTTC. Protein: CAISESGGTGPYEQYF.

This CDR3 reads CASSYSRVRSEKLFF. The CDR3 nucleotides are TGTGCCAGCAGTTACTCACGGGTGAGGAGTGAAAAACTGTTTTTT. This chain uses TRBV6-5 with TRBJ1-4; D gene uncertain. Per germline, CDR1 MNHEY and CDR2 SVGAGI. The CDR3 totals 15 residues. V was cut by 0 bases and J by 7 bases, with 12 bases left in between.

The chain links TRBV3-1 (or the pseudogene TRBV3-2) to TRBJ1-2, with 7 bases identical to TRBD1. The CDR3 loop spans 14 amino acids. Germline CDR1 is LGHDT and CDR2 is YNNKEL (reference sequence). V was pared by 4 bases and J by 4 bases, with 6 bases of the junction left unmatched. The CDR3 loop is CASSPTRDSYGYTF. DNA for the CDR3: TGTGCCAGCAGCCCCACCCGGGACAGCTATGGCTACACCTTC.